A single sample is the source of the 18 T cell receptor beta chains below, sequenced in a study of T cells in severe cutaneous drug reactions. Bulk and single-cell libraries used iRepertoire multiplex PCR with TCR subtype-specific primers. TCRdb processed the multiplex PCR reads again and assigns one entry to each CDR3 protein, with no DNA. Its table lists thousands of distinct CDR3 sequences. The donors had carbamazepine-induced Stevens-Johnson syndrome or toxic epidermal necrolysis. The sample comprised cells from a skin blister. These receptors all stem from a human donor with a severe cutaneous adverse drug reaction.

The rearrangement uses TRBV6-2 or TRBV6-3 and TRBJ1-1. The CDR3 consists of 18 residues. Germline-derived CDR1 and CDR2 are MNHEY and SVGEGT. This chain's CDR3 is CASSYSVRTNHLNTEAFF.

This clonotype shows up as medium-sized by frequency. The chain has TRBV29-1 and TRBJ2-7; TCRdb designates TRBD2, a call that cannot be tested without DNA. From germline, CDR1 is SQVTM and CDR2 ANQGSEA. The CDR3 sequence is 13 residues long. The CDR3 region is CSVVKRGTYEQYF.

The chain combines TRBV18 with TRBJ2-5; checking the TCRdb D call of TRBD2 is not possible without DNA. The CDR3 is 12 residues long. Per the germline V gene, CDR1 is KGHSH and CDR2 is LQKENI. The CDR3 is CASSPSGETQYF.

The chain has TRBV29-1 and TRBJ2-3; TCRdb picks TRBD1, but there is no DNA to check that call. This CDR3 spans 12 amino acids. CDR1 SQVTM and CDR2 ANQGSEA come from the germline V gene. The CDR3 reads CSAGTGDKTQYF.

This chain's CDR3 is CASSLGGLAGEAGELFF. The V call is TRBV11-3, the J call TRBJ2-2; there is no DNA to check the TCRdb D call of TRBD2. This CDR3 spans 17 amino acids. The germline gives CDR1 SGHNT, CDR2 YENEEA.

The genes are TRBV5-5 and TRBJ2-5; the TRBD1 assignment by TCRdb is unverifiable without DNA. There are 15 residues in the CDR3. The germline CDR1 and CDR2 sequences are SGHKS and YYEKEE (reference sequence). The CDR3 region is CASSFGTTTQETQYF. Supplemented by reference TRBV5-5 and TRBJ2-5, the full variable domain reads DAGVTQSPTHLIKTRGQQVTLRCSPISGHKSVSWYQQVLGQGPQFIFQYYEKEERGRGNFPDRFSARQFPNYSSELNVNALLLGDSALYLCASSFGTTTQETQYFGPGTRLLVL.

The CDR3 is CASSRGVGPDTQYF. The chain has TRBV7-2 and TRBJ2-3; TCRdb's D call, TRBD1, is unchecked because there is no DNA. The germline CDR1 and CDR2 sequences are SGHTA and FQGNSA. The CDR3 is 14 amino acids.

CDR3 sequence reads: CASSITQGRNTEAFF. The V and J genes are TRBV7-9 and TRBJ1-1; checking the TCRdb D call of TRBD1 is not possible without DNA. The CDR3 sequence is 15 residues long. The V gene's germline CDR1 is SEHNR and CDR2 FQNEAQ (reference sequence). Full variable domain (remainder filled in from reference TRBV7-9 and TRBJ1-1): DTGVSQNPRHKITKRGQNVTFRCDPISEHNRLYWYRQTLGQGPEFLTYFQNEAQLEKSRLLSDRFSAERPKGSFSTLEIQRTEQGDSAMYLCASSITQGRNTEAFFGQGTRLTVV.

The rearrangement uses TRBV29-1 and TRBJ2-1; TCRdb reports TRBD1, a call that lacks DNA to check it against. CDR3 size: 14 residues. Germline lookup yields CDR1 SQVTM and CDR2 ANQGSEA. The CDR3 is CSVEIQGAYNEQFF.

The rearrangement links TRBV29-1 to TRBJ2-1; TCRdb reports TRBD2, a call that lacks DNA to check it against. Germline V gene lookup returns CDR1 SQVTM and CDR2 ANQGSEA. The CDR3 totals 19 residues. This chain's CDR3 is CSVLPFDPSGRASYNEQFF.

This chain uses TRBV3-1 with TRBJ2-3. The CDR3 totals 15 residues. From germline, CDR1 is LGHDT and CDR2 YNNKEL (reference sequence). This chain's CDR3 is CASSQGIASTDTQYF.

In terms of frequency, this clonotype is medium-sized. The chain links TRBV6-1 to TRBJ2-1. The CDR3 totals 12 residues. CDR1 and CDR2 from the germline V gene are MNHNS and SASEGT. This chain's CDR3 is CASSVAVREQFF.

The J gene is TRBJ2-2, the V gene TRBV12-3 or TRBV12-4. The CDR3 spans 16 residues. CDR3 region: CASSSSDGGVTGELFF.

The chain has TRBV4-3 and TRBJ2-7; the TRBD1 assignment by TCRdb is unverifiable without DNA. The CDR3 is 14 residues long. Germline CDR1 and CDR2: LGHNA and YSLEER. CDR3 protein: CASSQATGDGEQYF.

This clonotype is medium-sized by frequency. The chain recombines TRBV28 with TRBJ2-1. The CDR3 loop spans 15 amino acids. Germline V gene lookup returns CDR1 MDHEN and CDR2 SYDVKM. This chain's CDR3 is CASSLERSSYNEQFF.

The V call is TRBV27, the J call TRBJ1-4; there is no DNA to check the TCRdb D call of TRBD1. The germline CDR1 and CDR2 sequences are MNHEY and SMNVEV (reference sequence). This CDR3 has 13 amino acids. CDR3 sequence reads: CASKGFLDEKLFF.

The V call is TRBV28, the J call TRBJ2-1. Germline loops: CDR1 MDHEN, CDR2 SYDVKM. The CDR3 is 14 residues long. CDR3 region: CASTFLGLINEQFF.

The chain has TRBV20-1 and TRBJ2-7; with no DNA, the TCRdb D assignment of TRBD2 cannot be verified. This CDR3 contains 14 residues. The germline CDR1 and CDR2 sequences are DFQATT and SNEGSKA (reference sequence). The CDR3 here is CSAKRLAGGYEQYF.